The rows below give T cell receptor beta chains drawn from one sample of a study of blood T cell repertoires in COVID-19. Sequencing used immunoSEQ multiplex PCR; TCRdb keeps in-frame clones, though not all of them. Of around 160,000 clones in the sample, around 85% were seen once. Sequencing was carried out using peripheral blood. These receptors were collected from a woman aged 40-49 years with active or convalescent COVID-19. Each CDR3 is given with its conserved first and last residue. Fields, in order: CDR3 DNA, CDR3 protein, V gene, D gene, J gene. The D gene is left open where the match is weak.

TGTGCCAGCAGTGGGGCTAGCGGGGGGGCGGATGAGCAGTTCTTC	CASSGASGGADEQFF	TRBV28	TRBD2	TRBJ2-1
TGTGCCAGCTCACCCTCGAATCAGGGGCTCTATGGCTACACCTTC	CASSPSNQGLYGYTF	TRBV18	.	TRBJ1-2
TGTGCCAGCAGTGCGCTCAGGGGGCTGGATGAAAAACTGTTTTTT	CASSALRGLDEKLFF	TRBV27	TRBD1	TRBJ1-4
TGTGCCAGCAGCCCATGGGAACTTCGGGGTGGCTACACCTTC	CASSPWELRGGYTF	TRBV3-1/TRBV3-2	.	TRBJ1-2
TGCGCCAGCAGCCAAGGGTACAGGGAGGGCAATGAGCAGTTCTTC	CASSQGYREGNEQFF	TRBV4-3	.	TRBJ2-1
TGTGCCAGCCGGTCCCGCGGGGGGGGTGGGAATGAGCAGTTCTTC	CASRSRGGGGNEQFF	TRBV13	TRBD2	TRBJ2-1
TGTGCCAGTAACTCCAGGGGGCAGAGCTCCTACGAGCAGTACTTC	CASNSRGQSSYEQYF	TRBV19	TRBD1	TRBJ2-7
TGCGCCAGCAGCCAAGAGGTGTGGGCGGGACTCCTCCTAGGGCAGTATTTT	CASSQEVWAGLLLGQYF	TRBV4-3	.	TRBJ2-3
TGTGCCAGCAGCCTTTCGACAGGGGGGGATGGCTACACCTTC	CASSLSTGGDGYTF	TRBV25-1	TRBD1	TRBJ1-2
TGTGCCAGCAGTTCCACTGACAGGAACACTGAAGCTTTCTTT	CASSSTDRNTEAFF	TRBV6-5	.	TRBJ1-1
TGTGCCAGCAGCTTGGACCCAGGGCAAGAGACCCAGTACTTC	CASSLDPGQETQYF	TRBV5-6	.	TRBJ2-5
TGTGCCAGCAGTCCCCATGGGGCAGGACAGGAAAAACTGTTTTTT	CASSPHGAGQEKLFF	TRBV25-1	.	TRBJ1-4